Reported below is one TCR beta chain. Its target is not known. These data originate in a study of cytomegalovirus exposure and HLA in healthy donors. General observations from the study: For presence/absence analyses, sequencing depth was assumed to be roughly uniform across donors. Earlier analysis looked at TCR beta V segments, and most were productive about 87% or about 30% of the time.

In germline, CDR1 is SGHTA, CDR2 FQGNSA. The CDR3 totals 15 residues. J lost 10 bases, V lost 5 bases, and 13 bases had no gene match. Amplification used 60 Vbeta primers and 13 Jbeta primers. Authors' methods: Roughly 12 million shared chains were among around 80 million unique TCR beta chains counted in a later analysis. Libraries were prepared by immunoSEQ multiplex PCR; TCRdb keeps only in-frame clonotypes and omits some of them. That table supplies the V and J calls and clone size; D and trimming were determined from the DNA. The sample consists of under 95,000 clones, approximately 71% of them appearing once.

The receptor was isolated from a man aged 40-50 years in good health and CMV-seronegative. What was sequenced was PBMCs. The chain carries TRBV7-2 and TRBJ2-1; TRBD1 matches at 8 bases. CDR3 DNA sequence: TGTGCCAGCAGCACCTGGACAGGGAGCTTAGGAGAGCAGTTCTTC. Residues: CASSTWTGSLGEQFF.